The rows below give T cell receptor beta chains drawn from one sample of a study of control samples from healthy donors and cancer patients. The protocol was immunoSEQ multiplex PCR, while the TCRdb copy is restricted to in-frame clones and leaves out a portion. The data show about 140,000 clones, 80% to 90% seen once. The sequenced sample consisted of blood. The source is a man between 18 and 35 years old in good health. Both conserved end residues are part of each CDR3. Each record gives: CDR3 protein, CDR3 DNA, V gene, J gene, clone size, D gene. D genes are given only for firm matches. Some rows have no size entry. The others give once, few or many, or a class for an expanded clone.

cdr3_aa: CASSFRGVYGNTIYF; cdr3_nt: TGTGCCAGCAGTTTTCGGGGGGTATATGGAAACACCATATATTTT; v_call: TRBV28; j_call: TRBJ1-3; clone_size: NA; d_call: NA
cdr3_aa: CATSRGGGSTDTQYF; cdr3_nt: TGTGCCACCAGCAGAGGGGGCGGAAGCACAGATACGCAGTATTTT; v_call: TRBV15; j_call: TRBJ2-3; clone_size: NA; d_call: NA
cdr3_aa: CAITSRGDNSPLHF; cdr3_nt: TGTGCCATCACTAGCCGGGGCGATAATTCACCCCTCCACTTT; v_call: TRBV10-3; j_call: TRBJ1-6; clone_size: NA; d_call: NA
cdr3_aa: CASSQSIRTSSYEQYF; cdr3_nt: TGTGCCAGCAGTCAATCCATACGGACTAGCTCCTACGAGCAGTACTTC; v_call: TRBV28; j_call: TRBJ2-7; clone_size: NA; d_call: TRBD2
cdr3_aa: CATTDSLQPQHF; cdr3_nt: TGTGCCACCACGGACAGTCTTCAGCCCCAGCATTTT; v_call: TRBV28; j_call: TRBJ1-5; clone_size: NA; d_call: NA
cdr3_aa: CASSFGGTEAFF; cdr3_nt: TGTGCCAGCAGCTTCGGGGGAACTGAAGCTTTCTTT; v_call: TRBV5-6; j_call: TRBJ1-1; clone_size: NA; d_call: NA
cdr3_aa: CASSFARGPGDTQYF; cdr3_nt: TGCGCCAGCAGCTTCGCCAGGGGCCCTGGGGATACGCAGTATTTT; v_call: TRBV5-1; j_call: TRBJ2-3; clone_size: NA; d_call: NA
cdr3_aa: CASTRPFQGALSEQYF; cdr3_nt: TGTGCCAGCACCAGACCATTTCAGGGGGCTCTGTCCGAGCAGTACTTC; v_call: TRBV21-1; j_call: TRBJ2-7; clone_size: NA; d_call: NA
cdr3_aa: CASSTGRVGSSYNEQFF; cdr3_nt: TGTGCCAGTAGTACCGGTCGAGTAGGGAGCTCCTACAATGAGCAGTTCTTC; v_call: TRBV19; j_call: TRBJ2-1; clone_size: NA; d_call: NA
cdr3_aa: CASSTGSPYNEQFF; cdr3_nt: TGTGCCAGCAGTACAGGGTCGCCCTACAATGAGCAGTTCTTC; v_call: TRBV28; j_call: TRBJ2-1; clone_size: NA; d_call: NA
cdr3_aa: CASSRSAGGPSTDTQYF; cdr3_nt: TGTGCCAGCAGCCGATCAGCGGGGGGGCCTAGCACAGATACGCAGTATTTT; v_call: TRBV14; j_call: TRBJ2-3; clone_size: NA; d_call: TRBD2
cdr3_aa: CASSNPTSGYSYEQYF; cdr3_nt: TGTGCCAGCAGTAACCCGACTAGCGGGTACTCCTACGAGCAGTACTTC; v_call: TRBV6-2/TRBV6-3; j_call: TRBJ2-7; clone_size: NA; d_call: TRBD2
cdr3_aa: CAWSVQYGYTF; cdr3_nt: TGTGCCTGGAGTGTACAATATGGCTACACCTTC; v_call: TRBV30; j_call: TRBJ1-2; clone_size: few; d_call: NA
cdr3_aa: CASSLAQGGYTF; cdr3_nt: TGTGCCAGCAGCTTAGCACAGGGTGGCTACACCTTC; v_call: TRBV7-2; j_call: TRBJ1-2; clone_size: few; d_call: NA
cdr3_aa: CASSISGGAGTDTQYF; cdr3_nt: TGTGCCAGCAGCATTAGCGGGGGGGCAGGCACAGATACGCAGTATTTT; v_call: TRBV7-2; j_call: TRBJ2-3; clone_size: NA; d_call: TRBD2
cdr3_aa: CASSQDSGQNTGELFF; cdr3_nt: TGTGCCAGCAGCCAAGATTCGGGACAAAACACCGGGGAGCTGTTTTTT; v_call: TRBV4-2; j_call: TRBJ2-2; clone_size: NA; d_call: NA
cdr3_aa: CASSQNARDRGGEKLFF; cdr3_nt: TGTGCCAGCTCCCAGAACGCCCGGGACAGGGGTGGAGAAAAACTGTTTTTT; v_call: TRBV18; j_call: TRBJ1-4; clone_size: NA; d_call: TRBD1